The rows below give T cell receptor beta chains drawn from one sample of a study of early T cells in non-severe SARS-CoV-2 infection. TCRdb used MiXCR to reprocess the 5' RACE reads, holding one entry per CDR3 protein. The sample consists of about 61,000 distinct CDR3 sequences, about a tenth of them appearing once. Material: whole blood. The receptor set was obtained from an adult who was a healthcare worker with PCR-confirmed SARS-CoV-2 infection or an uninfected control (not recorded which). Each CDR3 is given with its conserved first and last residue. Each record gives: clone size, CDR3 length, D gene, V gene, J gene, CDR3 DNA, CDR3 protein. A D gene is named only where the DNA matches it firmly. Clone size is stated in some rows and not others, as once, few, many or a class when expanded.

many	13	.	TRBV11-2	TRBJ2-5	TGTGCCAGCAGCTTAGGCTGGGGTGAGACCCAGTACTTC	CASSLGWGETQYF
many	15	.	TRBV10-3	TRBJ1-1	TGTGCCATCAGTGATAGGGCAGGGGTTGGCACTGAAGCTTTCTTT	CAISDRAGVGTEAFF
few	15	TRBD2	TRBV6-1	TRBJ2-5	TGTGCCAGCAGAGGACTAGCCCCTCTACAAGAGACCCAGTACTTC	CASRGLAPLQETQYF
.	16	TRBD2	TRBV3-1	TRBJ2-1	TGTGCCAGCAGCTCCCTTGGAGGGACTACCGCCAATGAGCAGTTCTTC	CASSSLGGTTANEQFF
many	11	.	TRBV20-1	TRBJ2-3	TGCAGTGCTGGACTCACAGATACGCAGTATTTT	CSAGLTDTQYF
many	18	.	TRBV21-1	TRBJ2-6	TGTGCCAGCGGCCACCCAGAGGAAGCTAGCTCTGGGGCCAACGTCCTGACTTTC	CASGHPEEASSGANVLTF
many	15	TRBD1	TRBV5-1	TRBJ2-7	TGCGCCAGCAGCTTGGCCGGGACAGGGACCTACGAGCAGTACTTC	CASSLAGTGTYEQYF
medium-sized	13	TRBD2	TRBV29-1	TRBJ2-1	TGCAGCGGCTCCGGGACTAGCGTCAATGAGCAGTTCTTC	CSGSGTSVNEQFF
many	13	.	TRBV5-6	TRBJ1-2	TGTGCCAGCAGCTTGGTGGGGAAAGGTGGCTACACCTTC	CASSLVGKGGYTF
few	14	.	TRBV20-1	TRBJ2-1	TGCAGTGCTAGCGAACTAATCGCCCACAATGAGCAGTTCTTC	CSASELIAHNEQFF
many	16	.	TRBV18	TRBJ2-1	TGTGCCAGCGCCTCCCTGGGGGGCCAGTTCTACAATGAGCAGTTCTTC	CASASLGGQFYNEQFF
many	14	.	TRBV5-8	TRBJ2-7	TGTGCCAGCAGCCCCTTCGACAGTTACTACGAGCAGTACTTC	CASSPFDSYYEQYF
many	15	TRBD1	TRBV5-1	TRBJ2-3	TGCGCCAGCAGCTTGGGGACAGGACCCACAGATACGCAGTATTTT	CASSLGTGPTDTQYF
.	15	.	TRBV7-9	TRBJ1-6	TGTGTCAGCAGCGCGGACAGAGGGTATAATTCACCCCTCCACTTT	CVSSADRGYNSPLHF
.	15	TRBD1	TRBV14	TRBJ2-7	TGTGCCAGCAGCCAAGATAGGGACAGGGGTCACGAGCAGTACTTC	CASSQDRDRGHEQYF
few	13	.	TRBV7-6	TRBJ2-5	TGTGCCAGCAGCTTAGGACACCAAGAGACCCAGTACTTC	CASSLGHQETQYF
many	15	TRBD2	TRBV5-5	TRBJ2-5	TGTGCCAGCTCTCCTCCGGGACTAGCGGGAGAGACCCAGTACTTC	CASSPPGLAGETQYF
.	15	.	TRBV19	TRBJ1-1	TGTGCCAGTAGTACCGGTCAGACTGGGTACACTGAAGCTTTCTTT	CASSTGQTGYTEAFF
many	17	.	TRBV20-1	TRBJ1-2	TGCAGTGCTAGAGCGGTGGCAGGACGAAACCCTAACTATGGCTACACCTTC	CSARAVAGRNPNYGYTF
few	14	.	TRBV30	TRBJ2-7	TGTGCCTGGAGTTGGGGCGACGGGGTCTACGAGCAGTACTTC	CAWSWGDGVYEQYF
many	12	.	TRBV10-3	TRBJ2-5	TGTGCCACCCAGGGGGGCCAAGAGACCCAGTACTTC	CATQGGQETQYF
few	12	.	TRBV29-1	TRBJ2-7	TGCAGCGTTGCGGGGCGAGACAGCGAGCAGTACTTC	CSVAGRDSEQYF
many	15	.	TRBV25-1	TRBJ2-5	TGTGCCAGCAGTGAAGGGACATCAGGCCCAGAGACCCAGTACTTC	CASSEGTSGPETQYF
.	13	TRBD1	TRBV29-1	TRBJ2-2	TGCAGCGCCCGGACAGGGGGCACCGGGGAGCTGTTTTTT	CSARTGGTGELFF
many	15	TRBD1	TRBV5-5	TRBJ1-1	TGTGCCAGCAGCTTGGTATGGCAGGGGGGCACTGAAGCTTTCTTT	CASSLVWQGGTEAFF
.	16	.	TRBV5-1	TRBJ2-3	TGCGCCAGCAGCCCTGGGACACTCGCTAGCACAGATACGCAGTATTTT	CASSPGTLASTDTQYF
few	15	.	TRBV6-2/TRBV6-3	TRBJ2-1	TGTGCCAGCAGTTATGCCCCGACCTCCTACAATGAGCAGTTCTTC	CASSYAPTSYNEQFF
many	16	TRBD2	TRBV5-4	TRBJ2-3	TGTGCCAGCAGCTCAGAGCGGGGGCGGGGCACAGATACGCAGTATTTT	CASSSERGRGTDTQYF
many	15	.	TRBV9	TRBJ1-1	TGTGCCAGCAGCGTACAACCGTCTATGAACACTGAAGCTTTCTTT	CASSVQPSMNTEAFF